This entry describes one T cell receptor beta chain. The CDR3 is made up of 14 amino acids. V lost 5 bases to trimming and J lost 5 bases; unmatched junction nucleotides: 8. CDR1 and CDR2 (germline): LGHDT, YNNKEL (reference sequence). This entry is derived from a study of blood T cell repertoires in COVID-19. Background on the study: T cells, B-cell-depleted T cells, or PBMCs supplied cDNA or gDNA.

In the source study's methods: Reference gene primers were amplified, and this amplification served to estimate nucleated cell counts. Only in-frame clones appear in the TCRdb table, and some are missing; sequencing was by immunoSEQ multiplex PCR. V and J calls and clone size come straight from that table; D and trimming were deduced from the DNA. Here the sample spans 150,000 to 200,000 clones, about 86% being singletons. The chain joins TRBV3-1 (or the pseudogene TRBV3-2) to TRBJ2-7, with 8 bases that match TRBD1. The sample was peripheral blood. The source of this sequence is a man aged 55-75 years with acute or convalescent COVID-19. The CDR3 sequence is CASSGPGGENEQYF. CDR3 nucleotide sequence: TGTGCCAGCAGCGGACCAGGGGGCGAGAACGAGCAGTACTTC.